This T cell receptor beta chain derives from a study of blood T cell repertoires in COVID-19. About the research overall: The United States, Italy and Spain were the sources of the acute and convalescent COVID-19 samples. The cDNA or gDNA used as material had been derived from T cells, B-cell-depleted T cells, or PBMCs.

This table comes from immunoSEQ multiplex PCR, and its TCRdb copy is limited to in-frame clones, with some not included. Among hundreds of thousands of clones listed, about 90% were seen once. Germline CDR1 reads SGDLS; CDR2 reads YYNGEE. CDR3 length: 15 amino acids. V lost 4 bases and J lost 4, with 17 bases in between. This receptor was taken from a woman between 50 and 59 years old who had recovered from COVID-19. The chain has TRBV9 and TRBJ1-1, with D possibly TRBD1 on 5 matching bases. Sequencing input: peripheral blood. The CDR3 region is CASSPGPPAGTEAFF. Here the CDR3 DNA reads TGTGCCAGCAGCCCGGGGCCCCCAGCGGGCACTGAAGCTTTCTTT.